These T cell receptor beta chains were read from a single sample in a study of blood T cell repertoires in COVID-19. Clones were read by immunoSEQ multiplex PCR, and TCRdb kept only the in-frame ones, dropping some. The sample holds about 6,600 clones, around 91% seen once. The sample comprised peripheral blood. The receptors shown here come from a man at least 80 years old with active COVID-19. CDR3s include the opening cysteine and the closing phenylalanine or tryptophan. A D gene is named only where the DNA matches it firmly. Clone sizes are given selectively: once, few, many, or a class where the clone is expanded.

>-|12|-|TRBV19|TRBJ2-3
TGTGCCAGTTCGGTCCATGTGGATACGCAGTATTTT
CASSVHVDTQYF
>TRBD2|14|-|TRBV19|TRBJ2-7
TGTGCCAGTAGTATAGGACTAGCGGGCTACGAGCAGTACTTC
CASSIGLAGYEQYF
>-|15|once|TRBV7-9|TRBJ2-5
TGTGCCAGCAGCTCCCTCAAGGGGGATCAAGAGACCCAGTACTTC
CASSSLKGDQETQYF
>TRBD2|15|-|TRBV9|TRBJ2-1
TGTGCCAGCAGCCAGGGGGTAGCGGGAGCCCGTGAGCAGTTCTTC
CASSQGVAGAREQFF
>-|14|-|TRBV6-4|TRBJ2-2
TGTGCCAGCAGTGAAAGTCAGGGCGGCGGGGAGCTGTTTTTT
CASSESQGGGELFF
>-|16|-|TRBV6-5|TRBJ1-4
TGTGCCAGCAGTTACTCTTCTTCCTTGACAGGAGAAAAACTGTTTTTT
CASSYSSSLTGEKLFF
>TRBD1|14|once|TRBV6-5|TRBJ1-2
TGTGCCAGCAGTTTGGGACAGGGGGGCAATGGCTACACCTTC
CASSLGQGGNGYTF
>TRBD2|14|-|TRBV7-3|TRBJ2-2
TGTGCCAGCAGCCGGACTAGCGACCTTGGGGAGCTGTTTTTT
CASSRTSDLGELFF
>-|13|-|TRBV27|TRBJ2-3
TGTGCCAGCAGTTTAGGTCAGGCAGATACGCAGTATTTT
CASSLGQADTQYF
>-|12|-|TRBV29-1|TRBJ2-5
TGCAGCGTCGGACAGTTGGGAGAGACCCAGTACTTC
CSVGQLGETQYF
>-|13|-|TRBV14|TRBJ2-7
TGTGCCAGCAGCCAAAACCGGGCGGGAGAGCAGTACTTC
CASSQNRAGEQYF
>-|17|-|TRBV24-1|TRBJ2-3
TGTGCCACCAGTCGAACGGGAGAATCATTTAGCACAGATACGCAGTATTTT
CATSRTGESFSTDTQYF
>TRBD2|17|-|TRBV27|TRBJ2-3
TGTGCCAGCAGGGGTTGGGCGGGGGGGGCTTACACAGATACGCAGTATTTT
CASRGWAGGAYTDTQYF
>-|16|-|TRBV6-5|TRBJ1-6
TGTGCCAGCAGTTACTCACCCAGGGGTAGTAATTCACCCCTCCACTTT
CASSYSPRGSNSPLHF
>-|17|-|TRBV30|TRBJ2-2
TGTGCCTGCTTTAGGGGGCTAGCGGGCCCAAACACCGGGGAGCTGTTTTTT
CACFRGLAGPNTGELFF
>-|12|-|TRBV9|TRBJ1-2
TGTGCCAGCAGTCGGACAAACTATGGCTACACCTTC
CASSRTNYGYTF
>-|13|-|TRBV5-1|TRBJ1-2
TGCGCCAGCAGCTTAACCCAGACTAGTGGCTACACCTTC
CASSLTQTSGYTF
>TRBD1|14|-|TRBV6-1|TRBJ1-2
TGTGCCAGCAGTGAAGTGGGACAGGGTTATGGCTACACCTTC
CASSEVGQGYGYTF
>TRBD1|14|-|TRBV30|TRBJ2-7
TGTGCCTGCCCGACAGGGAAGAGCTCCTACGAGCAGTACTTC
CACPTGKSSYEQYF
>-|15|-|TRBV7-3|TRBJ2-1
TGTGCCAGCAGCTTAAACGGACTAACTCACAATGAGCAGTTCTTC
CASSLNGLTHNEQFF
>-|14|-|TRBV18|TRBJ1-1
TGTGCCAGCTCACCTGCACCGGGAAACACTGAAGCTTTCTTT
CASSPAPGNTEAFF
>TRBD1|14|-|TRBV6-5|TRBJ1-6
TGTGCCACCCGACAGGGGGGATATAATTCACCCCTCCACTTT
CATRQGGYNSPLHF
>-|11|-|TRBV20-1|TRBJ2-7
TGCAGTGCTATCAGGTTATACGAGCAGTACTTC
CSAIRLYEQYF
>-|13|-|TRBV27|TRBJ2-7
TGTGCCAGCAGCCGGGAACCTGGCTACGAGCAGTACTTC
CASSREPGYEQYF
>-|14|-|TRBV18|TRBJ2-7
TGTGCCAGCTCACCAGGGCGTGTAGGCTACGAGCAGTACTTC
CASSPGRVGYEQYF
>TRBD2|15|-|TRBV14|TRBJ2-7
TGTGCCAGCAGCCCGATACTAGCGCCGTTCTACGAGCAGTACTTC
CASSPILAPFYEQYF
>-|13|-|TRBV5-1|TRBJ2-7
TGCGCCAGCAGTCCCCCAGGGACCTACGAGCAGTACTTC
CASSPPGTYEQYF
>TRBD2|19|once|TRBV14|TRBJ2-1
TGTGCCAGCAGCCAAGAACAGGGGTGGGGACTAGCGGGAGCAAGTGAGCAGTTCTTC
CASSQEQGWGLAGASEQFF
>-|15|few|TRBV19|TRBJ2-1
TGTGCCAGTAGTAGTAGGGGGGGGATTACACGGGAGCAGTTCTTC
CASSSRGGITREQFF
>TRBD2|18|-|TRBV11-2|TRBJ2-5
TGTGCCAGCAGCTTATCACGCCTCAGCGGGAGACCGCAAGAGACCCAGTACTTC
CASSLSRLSGRPQETQYF
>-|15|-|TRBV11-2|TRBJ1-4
TGTGCCAGCAGCTGGGGGCGGACAACTAATGAAAAACTGTTTTTT
CASSWGRTTNEKLFF
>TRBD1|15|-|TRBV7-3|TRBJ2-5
TGTGCCAGCAGCCAGGGGGCGGGGCGGGTAGAGACCCAGTACTTC
CASSQGAGRVETQYF
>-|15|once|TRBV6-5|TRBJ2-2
TGTGCCAGCAGGGGTTCCACAGCCTTTACCGGGGAGCTGTTTTTT
CASRGSTAFTGELFF
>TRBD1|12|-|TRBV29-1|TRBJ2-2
TGCAGCGTTACAGGGGGCACCGGGGAGCTGTTTTTT
CSVTGGTGELFF
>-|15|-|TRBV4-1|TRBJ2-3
TGCGCCAGCAGCCAAGATCCAGTCTTTACAGATACGCAGTATTTT
CASSQDPVFTDTQYF
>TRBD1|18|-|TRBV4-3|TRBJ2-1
TGCGCCAGCAGCCAAGATTGGGCGGCCAGGGGGTTGTACAATGAGCAGTTCTTC
CASSQDWAARGLYNEQFF
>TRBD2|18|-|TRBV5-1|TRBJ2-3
TGCGCCAGCAGCCCCGGCGGGCTAGCGGGAGGAGGCCCAGATACGCAGTATTTT
CASSPGGLAGGGPDTQYF
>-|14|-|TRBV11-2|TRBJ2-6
TGTGCCAGCAGCGAACGGTACGGGGCCAACGTCCTGACTTTC
CASSERYGANVLTF
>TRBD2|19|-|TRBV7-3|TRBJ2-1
TGTGCCAGCAGCTTATCAGTACTAGCGGGAGGCTCTACCTACAATGAGCAGTTCTTC
CASSLSVLAGGSTYNEQFF
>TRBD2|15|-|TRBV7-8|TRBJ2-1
TGTGCCAGCAGCCGAGGGACTAGCGGGTTGGGTGAGCAGTTCTTC
CASSRGTSGLGEQFF
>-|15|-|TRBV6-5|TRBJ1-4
TGTGCCAGCAGAACAGACTATGCAACTAATGAAAAACTGTTTTTT
CASRTDYATNEKLFF
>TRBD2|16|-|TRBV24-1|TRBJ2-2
TGTGCCACCAGTGTCGCGGGAGGGGTAGACACCGGGGAGCTGTTTTTT
CATSVAGGVDTGELFF
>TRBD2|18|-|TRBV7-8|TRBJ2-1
TGTGCCAGCAGCTTGGCGAGAAAAGGACTAGCGATCAGGTTTGAGCAGTTCTTC
CASSLARKGLAIRFEQFF
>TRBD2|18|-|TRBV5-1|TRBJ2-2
TGCGCCAGCAGCGCAGAGATTCCGGGACTAGCGGCCACCGGGGAGCTGTTTTTT
CASSAEIPGLAATGELFF
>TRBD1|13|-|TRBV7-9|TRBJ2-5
TGTGCCAGCAGCGGGACAGTGCAAGAGACCCAGTACTTC
CASSGTVQETQYF
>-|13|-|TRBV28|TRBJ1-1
TGTGCCAGCACCGGGGCAGGGAGGACTGAAGCTTTCTTT
CASTGAGRTEAFF
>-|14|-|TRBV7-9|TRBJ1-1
TGTGCCAGCAGCCCTCCAGGGAGGGGTACTGAAGCTTTCTTT
CASSPPGRGTEAFF
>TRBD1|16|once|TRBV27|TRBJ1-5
TGTGCCAGCAGTTCGACAGGGGGAGGATGGGATCAGCCCCAGCATTTT
CASSSTGGGWDQPQHF
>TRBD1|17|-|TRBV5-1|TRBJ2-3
TGCGCCAGCAGCAGATCACCGGGACAGGGGTTGACAGATACGCAGTATTTT
CASSRSPGQGLTDTQYF
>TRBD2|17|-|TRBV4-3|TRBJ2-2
TGCGCCAGCAGCCAAGATTTCCGGTCTAGCGGGAGCTGGGAGCTGTTTTTT
CASSQDFRSSGSWELFF
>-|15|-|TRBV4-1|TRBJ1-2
TGCGCCAGCAGCCAAGATTGGGGCCAGGGCAATGGCTACACCTTC
CASSQDWGQGNGYTF
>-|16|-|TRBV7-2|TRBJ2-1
TGTGCCAGCAGCCCCTTCAGTGGGAGTGGGTACAATGAGCAGTTCTTC
CASSPFSGSGYNEQFF
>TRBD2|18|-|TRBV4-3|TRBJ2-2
TGCGCCAGCAGCCAAGAGCCTCCAGCGGGAGGGTTCGCCGGGGAGCTGTTTTTT
CASSQEPPAGGFAGELFF
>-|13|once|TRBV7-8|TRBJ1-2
TGTGCCAGCAGCTTACAGGGTTTATATGGCTACACCTTC
CASSLQGLYGYTF
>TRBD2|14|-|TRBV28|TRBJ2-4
TGTGCCAGCAGCCGGACTAGCGGGAGGAACATTCAGTACTTC
CASSRTSGRNIQYF
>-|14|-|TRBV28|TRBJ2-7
TGTGCCAGCAGCGAACTGGACAGAGTCTACGAGCAGTACTTC
CASSELDRVYEQYF
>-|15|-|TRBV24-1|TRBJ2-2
TGTGCCACCAGTGGTGCGGGGTTTAACACCGGGGAGCTGTTTTTT
CATSGAGFNTGELFF
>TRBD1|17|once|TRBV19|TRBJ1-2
TGTGCCAGTAGTATAGCCGGGACAGGGGGCGCGTCTGCCGGCTACACCTTC
CASSIAGTGGASAGYTF
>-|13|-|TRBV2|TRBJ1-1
TGTGCCAGCAGGGACCGACAGACGACTGAAGCTTTCTTT
CASRDRQTTEAFF